The clone carrying this T cell receptor beta chain was observed at least ten times. What it binds is unknown. The sample originates from a study of early T cells in non-severe SARS-CoV-2 infection. Across the study: The chains were unpaired, and the sequenced material was bulk RNA from unsorted whole blood. Study-wide results and limits: CD4 and private specificities were missed by VDJdb matching, which favored anti-spike CD8 responses.

Germline V gene sequence: CDR1 LGHDT, CDR2 YNNKEL (reference sequence). This CDR3 is built from 11 residues. Deletions cut 0 bases from V and 5 bases from J, with 2 bases between. Individual cDNA molecules received unique molecular identifiers during library preparation. MiXCR was run by TCRdb on the 5' RACE reads, yielding one entry per CDR3 protein. The sample has some 70,000 distinct CDR3 sequences; less than 5% are singletons. The chain recombines TRBV3-1 with TRBJ2-7; D unresolved. The source of this sequence is an adult who was a healthcare worker with PCR-confirmed SARS-CoV-2 infection or an uninfected control (not recorded which). The source material was whole blood. CDR3 sequence reads: CASSQEDEQYF. CDR3 DNA: TGTGCCAGCAGCCAAGAGGACGAGCAGTACTTC.